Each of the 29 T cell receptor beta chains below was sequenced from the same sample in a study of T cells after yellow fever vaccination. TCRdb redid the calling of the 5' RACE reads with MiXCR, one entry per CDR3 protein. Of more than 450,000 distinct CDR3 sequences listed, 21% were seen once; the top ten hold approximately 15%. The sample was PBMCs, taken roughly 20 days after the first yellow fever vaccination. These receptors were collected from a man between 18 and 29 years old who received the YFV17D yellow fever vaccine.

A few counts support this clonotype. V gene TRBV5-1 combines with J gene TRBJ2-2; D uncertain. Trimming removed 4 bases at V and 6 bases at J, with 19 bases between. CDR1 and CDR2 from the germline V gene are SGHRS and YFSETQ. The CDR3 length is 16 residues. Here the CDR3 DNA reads TGCGCCAGCAGCAACCAGACCCAACCGGCGGCCGGGGAGCTGTTTTTT. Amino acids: CASSNQTQPAAGELFF.

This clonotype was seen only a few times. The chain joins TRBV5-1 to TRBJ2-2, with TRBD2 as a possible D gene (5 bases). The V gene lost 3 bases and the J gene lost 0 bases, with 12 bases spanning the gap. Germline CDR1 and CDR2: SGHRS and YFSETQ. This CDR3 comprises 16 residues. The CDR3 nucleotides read TGCGCCAGCAGCTCCTCCATTAGCGCGAACACCGGGGAGCTGTTTTTT. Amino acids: CASSSSISANTGELFF. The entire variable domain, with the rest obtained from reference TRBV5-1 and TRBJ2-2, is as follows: KAGVTQTPRYLIKTRGQQVTLSCSPISGHRSVSWYQQTPGQGLQFLFEYFSETQRNKGNFPGRFSGRQFSNSRSEMNVSTLELGDSALYLCASSSSISANTGELFFGEGSRLTVL.

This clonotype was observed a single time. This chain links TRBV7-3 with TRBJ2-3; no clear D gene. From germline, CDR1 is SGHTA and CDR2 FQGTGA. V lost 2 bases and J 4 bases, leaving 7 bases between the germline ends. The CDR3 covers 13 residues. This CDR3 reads CASSLVDSDTQYF. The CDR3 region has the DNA TGTGCCAGCAGCTTAGTCGACTCAGATACGCAGTATTTT.

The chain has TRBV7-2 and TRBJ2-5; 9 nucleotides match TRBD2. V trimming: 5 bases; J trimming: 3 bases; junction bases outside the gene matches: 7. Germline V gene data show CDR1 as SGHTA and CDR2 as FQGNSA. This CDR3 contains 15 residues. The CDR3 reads CASSRAGTSKETQYF. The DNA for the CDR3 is TGTGCCAGCAGCCGCGCCGGGACTAGCAAAGAGACCCAGTACTTC.

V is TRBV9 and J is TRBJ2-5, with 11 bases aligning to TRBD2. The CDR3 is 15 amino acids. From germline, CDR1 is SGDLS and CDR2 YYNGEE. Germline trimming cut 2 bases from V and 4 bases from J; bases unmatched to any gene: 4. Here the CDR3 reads CASSVSGGATETQYF. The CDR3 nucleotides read TGTGCCAGCAGCGTTAGCGGGGGGGCGACAGAGACCCAGTACTTC.

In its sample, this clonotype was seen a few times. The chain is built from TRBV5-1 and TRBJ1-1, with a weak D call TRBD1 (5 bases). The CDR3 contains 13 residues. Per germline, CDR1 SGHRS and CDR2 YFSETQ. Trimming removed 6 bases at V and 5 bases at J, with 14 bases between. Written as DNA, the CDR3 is TGCGCCAGCACAGAATTGGAGGGGACTGAAGCTTTCTTT. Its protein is CASTELEGTEAFF. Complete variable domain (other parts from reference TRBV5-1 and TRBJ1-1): KAGVTQTPRYLIKTRGQQVTLSCSPISGHRSVSWYQQTPGQGLQFLFEYFSETQRNKGNFPGRFSGRQFSNSRSEMNVSTLELGDSALYLCASTELEGTEAFFGQGTRLTVV.

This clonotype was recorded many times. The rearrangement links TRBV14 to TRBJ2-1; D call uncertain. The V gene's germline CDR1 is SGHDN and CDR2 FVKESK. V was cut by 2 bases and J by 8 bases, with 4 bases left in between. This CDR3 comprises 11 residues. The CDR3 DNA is TGTGCCAGCAGCCAAAGTTATGAGCAGTTCTTC. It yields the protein CASSQSYEQFF.

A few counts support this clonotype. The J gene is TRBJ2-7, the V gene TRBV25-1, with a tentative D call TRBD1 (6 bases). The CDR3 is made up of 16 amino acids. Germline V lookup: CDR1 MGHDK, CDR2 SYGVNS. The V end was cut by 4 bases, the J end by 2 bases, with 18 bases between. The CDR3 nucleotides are TGTGCCAGCAGTGGACAGGACGGCTCCGGGGCCTACGAGCAGTACGTC. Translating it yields CASSGQDGSGAYEQYV.

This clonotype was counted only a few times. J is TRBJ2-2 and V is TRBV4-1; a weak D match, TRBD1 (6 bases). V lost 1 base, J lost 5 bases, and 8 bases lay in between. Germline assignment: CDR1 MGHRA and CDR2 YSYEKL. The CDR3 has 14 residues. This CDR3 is CASSQAQGTGELFF. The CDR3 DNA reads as TGCGCCAGCAGCCAAGCACAGGGAACCGGGGAGCTGTTTTTT.

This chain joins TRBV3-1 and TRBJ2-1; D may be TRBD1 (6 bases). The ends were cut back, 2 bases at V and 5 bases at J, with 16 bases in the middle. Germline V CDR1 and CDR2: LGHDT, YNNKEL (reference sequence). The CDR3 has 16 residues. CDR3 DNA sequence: TGTGCCAGCAGCCAACTGCCAGGGGCATCTGACAATGAGCAGTTCTTC. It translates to CASSQLPGASDNEQFF.

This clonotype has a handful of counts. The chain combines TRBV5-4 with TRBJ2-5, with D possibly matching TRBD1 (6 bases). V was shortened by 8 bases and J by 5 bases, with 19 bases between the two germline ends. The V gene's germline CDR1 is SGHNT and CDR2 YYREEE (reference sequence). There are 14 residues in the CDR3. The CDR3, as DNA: TGTGCCAGTCAAACCCGGACAGAGGATGAGACCCAGTACTTC. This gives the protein CASQTRTEDETQYF.

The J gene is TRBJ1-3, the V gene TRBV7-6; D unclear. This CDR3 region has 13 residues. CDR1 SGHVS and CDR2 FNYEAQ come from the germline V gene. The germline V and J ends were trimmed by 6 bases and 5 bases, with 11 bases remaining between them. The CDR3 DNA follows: TGTGCCAGCAGTTTGATACAGCGAAACACCATATATTTT. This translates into CASSLIQRNTIYF.

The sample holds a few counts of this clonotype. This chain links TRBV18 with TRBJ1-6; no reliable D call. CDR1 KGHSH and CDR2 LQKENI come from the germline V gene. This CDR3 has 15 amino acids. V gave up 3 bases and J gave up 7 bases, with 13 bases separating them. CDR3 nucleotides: TGTGCCAGCTCACCCACGGCGGGAGGGAATTCACCCCTCCACTTT. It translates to CASSPTAGGNSPLHF.

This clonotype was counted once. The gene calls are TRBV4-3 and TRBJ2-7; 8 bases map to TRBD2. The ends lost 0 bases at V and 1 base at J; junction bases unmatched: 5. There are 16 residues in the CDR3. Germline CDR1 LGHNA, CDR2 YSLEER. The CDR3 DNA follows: TGCGCCAGCAGCCAAGATCGGTCTAGCGGGTCCTACGAGCAGTACTTC. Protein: CASSQDRSSGSYEQYF.

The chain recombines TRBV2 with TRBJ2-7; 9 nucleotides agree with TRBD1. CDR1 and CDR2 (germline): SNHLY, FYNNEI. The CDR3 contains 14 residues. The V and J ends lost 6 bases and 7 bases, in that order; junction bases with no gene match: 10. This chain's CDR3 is CASSPGQGDREQYF. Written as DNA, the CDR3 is TGTGCCAGCAGCCCGGGACAGGGCGATAGGGAGCAGTACTTC.

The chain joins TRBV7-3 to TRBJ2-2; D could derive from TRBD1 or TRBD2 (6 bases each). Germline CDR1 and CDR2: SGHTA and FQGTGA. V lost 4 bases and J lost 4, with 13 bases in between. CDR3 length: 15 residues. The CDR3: CASSSSQGLTGELFF. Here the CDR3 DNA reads TGTGCCAGCAGCTCGTCACAGGGACTCACCGGGGAGCTGTTTTTT. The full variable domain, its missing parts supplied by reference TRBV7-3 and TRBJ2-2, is GAGVSQTPSNKVTEKGKYVELRCDPISGHTALYWYRQSLGQGPEFLIYFQGTGAADDSGLPNDRFFAVRPEGSVSTLKIQRTERGDSAVYLCASSSSQGLTGELFFGEGSRLTVL.

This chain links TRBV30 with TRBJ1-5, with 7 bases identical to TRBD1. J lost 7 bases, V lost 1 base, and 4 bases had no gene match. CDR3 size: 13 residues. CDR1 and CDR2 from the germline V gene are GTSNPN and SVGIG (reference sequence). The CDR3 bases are TGTGCCTGGAGTGGGCAGGGGGAACAGCCCCAGCATTTT. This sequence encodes CAWSGQGEQPQHF.

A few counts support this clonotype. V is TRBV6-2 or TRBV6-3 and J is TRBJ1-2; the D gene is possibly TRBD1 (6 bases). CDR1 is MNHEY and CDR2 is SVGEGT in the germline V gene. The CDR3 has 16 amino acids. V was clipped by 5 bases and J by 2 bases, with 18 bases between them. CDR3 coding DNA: TGTGCCAGCAGTCGAACAGGGAGCTCTCTAAACTATGGCTACACCTTC. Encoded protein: CASSRTGSSLNYGYTF.

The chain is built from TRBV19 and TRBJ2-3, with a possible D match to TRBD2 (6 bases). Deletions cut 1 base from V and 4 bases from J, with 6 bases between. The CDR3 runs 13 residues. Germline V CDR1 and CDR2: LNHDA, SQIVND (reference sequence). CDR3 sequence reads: CASSIAGADTQYF. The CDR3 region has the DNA TGTGCCAGTAGTATAGCGGGGGCAGATACGCAGTATTTT.

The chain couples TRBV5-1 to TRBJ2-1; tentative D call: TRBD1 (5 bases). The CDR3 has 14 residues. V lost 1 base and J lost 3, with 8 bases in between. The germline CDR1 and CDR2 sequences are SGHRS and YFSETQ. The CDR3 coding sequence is TGCGCCAGCAGCTTGAGGCAGGGCTACAATGAGCAGTTCTTC. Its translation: CASSLRQGYNEQFF.

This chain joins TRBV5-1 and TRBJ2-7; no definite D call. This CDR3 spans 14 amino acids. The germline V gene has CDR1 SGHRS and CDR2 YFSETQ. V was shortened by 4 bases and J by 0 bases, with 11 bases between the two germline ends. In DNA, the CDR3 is TGCGCCAGCAGCCTGCCCGGTGTCTCCTACGAGCAGTACTTC. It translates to CASSLPGVSYEQYF.

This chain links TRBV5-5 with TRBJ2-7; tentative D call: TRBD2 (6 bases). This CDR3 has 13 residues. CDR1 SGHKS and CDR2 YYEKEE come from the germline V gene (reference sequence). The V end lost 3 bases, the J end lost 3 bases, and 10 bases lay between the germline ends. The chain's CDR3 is CASSSGVNYEQYV. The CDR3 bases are TGTGCCAGCAGCTCGGGAGTGAACTACGAGCAGTACGTC.

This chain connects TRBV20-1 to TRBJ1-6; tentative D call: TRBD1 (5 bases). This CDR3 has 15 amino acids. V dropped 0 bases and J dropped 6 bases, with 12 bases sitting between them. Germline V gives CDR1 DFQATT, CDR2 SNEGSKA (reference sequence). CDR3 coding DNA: TGCAGTGCTAGAGATTTGGGGCCGTCTAATTCACCCCTCCACTTT. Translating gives CSARDLGPSNSPLHF.

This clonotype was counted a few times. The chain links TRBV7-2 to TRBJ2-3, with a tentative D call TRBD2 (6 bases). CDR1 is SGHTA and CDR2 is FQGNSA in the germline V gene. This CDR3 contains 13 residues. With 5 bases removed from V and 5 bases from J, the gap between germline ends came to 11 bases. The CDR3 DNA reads TGTGCCAGCAGCAGTAACGGGGGAGATACGCAGTATTTT. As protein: CASSSNGGDTQYF. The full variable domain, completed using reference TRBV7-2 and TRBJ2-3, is GAGVSQSPSNKVTEKGKDVELRCDPISGHTALYWYRQSLGQGLEFLIYFQGNSAPDKSGLPSDRFSAERTGGSVSTLTIQRTQQEDSAVYLCASSSNGGDTQYFGPGTRLTVL.

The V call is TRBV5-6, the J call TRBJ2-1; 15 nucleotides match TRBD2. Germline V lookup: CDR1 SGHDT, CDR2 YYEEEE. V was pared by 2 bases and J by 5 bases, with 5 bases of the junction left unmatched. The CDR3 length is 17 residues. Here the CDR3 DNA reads TGTGCCAGCAGCTTCGGGACTAGCGGGGGGCGTAACAATGAGCAGTTCTTC. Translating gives CASSFGTSGGRNNEQFF. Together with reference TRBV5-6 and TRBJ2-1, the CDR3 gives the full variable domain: DAGVTQSPTHLIKTRGQQVTLRCSPKSGHDTVSWYQQALGQGPQFIFQYYEEEERQRGNFPDRFSGHQFPNYSSELNVNALLLGDSALYLCASSFGTSGGRNNEQFFGPGTRLTVL.

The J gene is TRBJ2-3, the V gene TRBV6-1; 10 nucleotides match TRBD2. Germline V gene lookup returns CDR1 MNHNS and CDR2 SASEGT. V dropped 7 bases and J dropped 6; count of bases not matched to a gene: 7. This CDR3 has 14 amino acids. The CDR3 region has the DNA TGTGCCAGCACCGCAGCGGGGGGGCGGGATACGCAGTATTTT. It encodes CASTAAGGRDTQYF.

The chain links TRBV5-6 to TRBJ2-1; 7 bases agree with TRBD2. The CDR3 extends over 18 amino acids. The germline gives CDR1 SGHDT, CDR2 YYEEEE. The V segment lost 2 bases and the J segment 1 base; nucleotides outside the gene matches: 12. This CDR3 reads CASSLLHYAGVSYNEQFF. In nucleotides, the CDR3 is TGTGCCAGCAGCTTACTTCATTACGCGGGGGTATCCTACAATGAGCAGTTCTTC.

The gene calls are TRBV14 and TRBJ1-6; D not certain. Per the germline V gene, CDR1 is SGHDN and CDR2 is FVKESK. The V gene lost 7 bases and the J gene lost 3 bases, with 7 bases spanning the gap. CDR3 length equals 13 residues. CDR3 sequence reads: CASNGFYNSPLHF. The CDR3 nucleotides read TGTGCCAGCAATGGATTCTATAATTCACCCCTCCACTTT.

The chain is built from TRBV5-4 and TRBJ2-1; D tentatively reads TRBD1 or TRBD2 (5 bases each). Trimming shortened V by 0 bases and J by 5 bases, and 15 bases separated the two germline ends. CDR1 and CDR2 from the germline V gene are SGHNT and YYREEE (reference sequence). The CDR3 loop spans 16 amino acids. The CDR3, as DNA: TGTGCCAGCAGCTTGGTAGGGACGGGGATCAACAATGAGCAGTTCTTC. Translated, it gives CASSLVGTGINNEQFF.